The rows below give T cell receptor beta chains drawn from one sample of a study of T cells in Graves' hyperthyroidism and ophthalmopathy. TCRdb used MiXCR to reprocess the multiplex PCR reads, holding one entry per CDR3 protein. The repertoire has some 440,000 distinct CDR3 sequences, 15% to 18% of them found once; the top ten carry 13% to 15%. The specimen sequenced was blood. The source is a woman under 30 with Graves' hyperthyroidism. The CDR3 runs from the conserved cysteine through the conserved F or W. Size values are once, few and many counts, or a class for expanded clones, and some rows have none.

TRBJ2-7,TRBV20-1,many,CSARRPGRNQDEQYF
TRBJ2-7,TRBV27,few,CASKNSPRPRRIEQYF
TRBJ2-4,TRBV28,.,CASSPMTGRRWGNENIQYF
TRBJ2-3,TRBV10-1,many,CASSEDRGGTDTQYF
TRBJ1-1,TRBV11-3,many,CASSLTSRGKAEAFF
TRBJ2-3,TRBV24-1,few,CATSDPRLAGGQRLETDTQYF
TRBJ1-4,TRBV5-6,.,CASSFFRTGPYWKLFF
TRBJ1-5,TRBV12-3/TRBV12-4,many,CASSPQVSNQPQHF
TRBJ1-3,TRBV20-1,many,CSGRRLGGNTIYF
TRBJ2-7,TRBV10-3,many,CAISGQESYEQYF
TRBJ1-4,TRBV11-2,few,CASSSRDRGGFPNEKLFF